One sample yielded the 7 T cell receptor beta chains listed below, sequenced in a study of blood T cells in healthy people across ages (dated by TCRdb to between 2014 and 2017). To prepare the library, 5' RACE was applied. Instrument used: Illumina HiSeq 2500. A second roughly 7 to 12 cycle PCR used a sample-barcoded 5' primer and a J-beta primer mix. Using fastp trimming at Q25 and MiXCR clonotype assembly, TCRdb reanalyzed the public sequencing data and kept in-frame beta chains. CDR3 protein sequences are deduplicated, and each keeps its most common genes and DNA. The sample has about 680,000 distinct CDR3 sequences on record, 49% of them singletons. Of the sample, roughly 31% is held by the ten largest clones. Sequenced sample: blood. These receptors were obtained from a woman aged 55-70 years in good health.

In this sample, this clonotype turned up a few times. This chain uses TRBV13 with TRBJ2-7, with 11 bases aligning to TRBD2. The J segment lost 3 bases and the V segment lost 1 base, leaving 8 bases of the junction unmatched. The CDR3 runs 17 residues. CDR1 and CDR2 (germline): PRHDT, FYEKMQ (reference sequence). The CDR3: CASSLEAAGTSGYEQYF. Here the CDR3 DNA reads TGTGCCAGCAGCTTAGAGGCAGCCGGGACTAGCGGCTACGAGCAGTACTTC.

The V and J genes are TRBV5-1 and TRBJ2-7, with unresolved D. Trimming shortened V by 0 bases and J by 0 bases, and 10 bases separated the two germline ends. The germline gives CDR1 SGHRS, CDR2 YFSETQ. This CDR3 is 15 amino acids long. The CDR3 spells CASSLESRSSYEQYF. Here the CDR3 DNA reads TGCGCCAGCAGCTTGGAAAGCCGATCCTCCTACGAGCAGTACTTC.

The V call is TRBV7-2, the J call TRBJ1-5; D might be TRBD1 (5 bases). Trimming took 7 bases from V and 5 from J, leaving 21 bases between them. In germline, CDR1 is SGHTA, CDR2 FQGNSA. The CDR3 loop spans 16 amino acids. CDR3 nucleotides: TGTGCCAGCACCTTTGCGGGCGGGGCTCCGTATCAGCCCCAGCATTTT. Amino acids: CASTFAGGAPYQPQHF.

This clonotype appeared a few times. This rearrangement joins TRBV3-1 to TRBJ2-5; 14 positions match TRBD2. The germline gives CDR1 LGHDT, CDR2 YNNKEL (reference sequence). V lost 0 bases to trimming and J lost 1 base; unmatched junction nucleotides: 10. This CDR3 has 20 amino acids. CDR3 nucleotides: TGTGCCAGCAGCCAAGAATGGGGGACTAGCGGGAGCCAGCGCCAAGAGACCCAGTACTTC. Protein sequence: CASSQEWGTSGSQRQETQYF.

The chain links TRBV28 to TRBJ1-2, with D possibly TRBD1 on 5 matching bases. CDR1 is MDHEN and CDR2 is SYDVKM in the germline V gene. The CDR3 runs 14 residues. The germline V and J ends were trimmed by 8 bases and 2 bases, with 15 bases remaining between them. The CDR3 protein is CASHNSGSNYGYTF. The CDR3 bases are TGTGCCAGCCACAATTCAGGGAGCAACTATGGCTACACCTTC.

This chain uses TRBV7-2 with TRBJ2-4, with TRBD2 identical over 10 bases. J was trimmed by 9 bases and V by 5 bases; bases with no gene match: 4. The germline V gene has CDR1 SGHTA and CDR2 FQGNSA. This CDR3 has 13 residues. Here the CDR3 reads CASSERGGGIQYF. The CDR3 DNA reads as TGTGCCAGCAGCGAGCGGGGGGGTGGCATTCAGTACTTC. The entire variable domain, with the rest obtained from reference TRBV7-2 and TRBJ2-4, is as follows: GAGVSQSPSNKVTEKGKDVELRCDPISGHTALYWYRQSLGQGLEFLIYFQGNSAPDKSGLPSDRFSAERTGGSVSTLTIQRTQQEDSAVYLCASSERGGGIQYFGAGTRLSVL.

This rearrangement joins TRBV7-2 to TRBJ2-5; D may be TRBD1 or TRBD2 (6 bases each). The CDR3 spans 15 residues. V was pared by 6 bases and J by 0 bases, with 14 bases between. Per the germline V gene, CDR1 is SGHTA and CDR2 is FQGNSA. For the CDR3, the DNA is TGTGCCAGCAGGCTCGCTAGGGGGGACCAAGAGACCCAGTACTTC. Residues: CASRLARGDQETQYF.